The clone carrying this TCR beta chain has only a few counts. Its antigen is unknown. V gave up 6 bases and J gave up 8 bases, with 20 bases separating them. The CDR3 runs 15 residues. This specimen belongs to a study of T cell repertoires in cytomegalovirus infection. In the study overall: TCR beta signatures that were public indicated CMV infection and matching HLA type. Findings and caveats of the study: There were HLA-C-restricted CMV-specific TCR beta clonotypes dominating the ex vivo response. Cumulative frequency (of public TCR beta family members) identified carriers of CMV plus the relevant HLA.

One entry per CDR3 protein results from TCRdb running MiXCR on the reads. The data hold around 450,000 distinct CDR3 sequences, with about 33% observed a single time. Sequencing was done on a sample of PBMCs. The sequence was collected from a human donor in good health (CMV status not recorded). Some clones in this sample may be carry-over from other donors' samples. The V call is TRBV12-3 or TRBV12-4, the J call TRBJ2-1; D is perhaps TRBD2 (7 bases). CDR3 nucleotide sequence: TGTGCCAGCAGCTTCCGAACCGCGGGGGCTCATGAGCAGTTCTTC. Translation: CASSFRTAGAHEQFF.